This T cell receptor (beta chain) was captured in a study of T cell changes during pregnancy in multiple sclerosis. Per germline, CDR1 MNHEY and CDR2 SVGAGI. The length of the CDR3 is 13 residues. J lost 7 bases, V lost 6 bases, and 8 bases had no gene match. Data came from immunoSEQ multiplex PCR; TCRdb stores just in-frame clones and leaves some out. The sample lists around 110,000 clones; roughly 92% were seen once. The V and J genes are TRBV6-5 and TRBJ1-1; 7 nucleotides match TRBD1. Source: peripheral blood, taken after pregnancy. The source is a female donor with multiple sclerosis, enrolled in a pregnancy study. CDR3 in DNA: TGTGCCAGCAGCCGCGGTTGGGACAGTGAAGCTTTCTTT. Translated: CASSRGWDSEAFF.